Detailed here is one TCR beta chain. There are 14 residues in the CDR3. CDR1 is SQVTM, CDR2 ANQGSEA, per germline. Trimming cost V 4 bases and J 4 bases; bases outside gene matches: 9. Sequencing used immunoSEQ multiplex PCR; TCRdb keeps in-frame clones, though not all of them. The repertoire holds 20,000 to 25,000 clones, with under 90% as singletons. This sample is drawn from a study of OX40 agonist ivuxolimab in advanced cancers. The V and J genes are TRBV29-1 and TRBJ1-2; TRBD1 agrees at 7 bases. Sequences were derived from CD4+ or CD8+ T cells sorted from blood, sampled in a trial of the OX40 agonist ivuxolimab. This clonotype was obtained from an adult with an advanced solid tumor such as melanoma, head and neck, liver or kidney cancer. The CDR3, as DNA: TGCAGCGTTGTCACAGGGGAGGGGGGCTATGGCTACACCTTC. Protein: CSVVTGEGGYGYTF.